This T cell receptor (beta chain) comes out of a study of blood T cell repertoires in COVID-19. Libraries were prepared by immunoSEQ multiplex PCR; TCRdb keeps only in-frame clonotypes and omits some of them. The data hold around 150,000 clones, with 80% to 90% observed a single time. Trimming took 0 bases from V and 1 from J; bases not matched to a gene: 10. In germline, CDR1 is MNHEY, CDR2 SVGEGT. The CDR3 has 18 amino acids. The clonotype comes from a woman aged 60-70 years with active COVID-19. Sequencing was carried out using peripheral blood. V is TRBV6-2 or TRBV6-3 and J is TRBJ2-7; 9 nucleotides agree with TRBD2. CDR3 protein: CASSYSQRTSAISYEQYF. The CDR3 nucleotides are TGTGCCAGCAGTTACTCCCAACGGACTAGCGCGATATCCTACGAGCAGTACTTC.